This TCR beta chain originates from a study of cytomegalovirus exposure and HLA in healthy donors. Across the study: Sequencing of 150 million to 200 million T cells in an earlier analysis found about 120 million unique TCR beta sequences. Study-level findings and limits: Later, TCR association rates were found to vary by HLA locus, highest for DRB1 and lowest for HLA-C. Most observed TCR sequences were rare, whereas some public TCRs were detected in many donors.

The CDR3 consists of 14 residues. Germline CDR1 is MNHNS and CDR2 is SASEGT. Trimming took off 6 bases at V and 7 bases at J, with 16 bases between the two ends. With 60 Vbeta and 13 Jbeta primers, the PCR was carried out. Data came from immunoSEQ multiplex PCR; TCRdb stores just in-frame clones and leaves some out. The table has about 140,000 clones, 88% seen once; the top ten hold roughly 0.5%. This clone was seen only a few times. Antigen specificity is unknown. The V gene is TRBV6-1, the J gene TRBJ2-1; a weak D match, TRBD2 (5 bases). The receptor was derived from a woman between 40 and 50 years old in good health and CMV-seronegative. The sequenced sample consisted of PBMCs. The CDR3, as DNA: TGTGCCAGCAGCCGAGGAGAGGGCGGGAATGAGCAGTTCTTC. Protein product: CASSRGEGGNEQFF.